The 25 T cell receptor beta chains below all came from one sample that was sequenced in a study of blood T cell repertoires in COVID-19. TCRdb's table, derived via immunoSEQ multiplex PCR, lists solely in-frame clones and lacks some. The sample has about 160,000 clones, 85% seen once. Sequencing was performed on peripheral blood. The receptors here all came from a man in his forties or fifties with acute or convalescent COVID-19.

The genes are TRBV9 and TRBJ2-3; the D is unclear. Trimming removed 4 bases from V and 4 bases from J, with 10 bases in between. Looked up from germline, CDR1 is SGDLS and CDR2 is YYNGEE. The CDR3 length is 13 residues. The CDR3 DNA reads as TGTGCCAGCAGCCCACAAGTGGCAGATACGCAGTATTTT. Encoded protein: CASSPQVADTQYF.

In its sample, this clone was seen once. The chain is built from TRBV5-4 and TRBJ2-7; the D gene is possibly TRBD2 (5 bases). Trimming cost V 5 bases and J 0 bases, with 12 bases left between them. Germline CDR1 reads SGHNT; CDR2 reads YYREEE (reference sequence). The CDR3 contains 14 residues. The CDR3 is CASSPSGDSYEQYF. The CDR3 DNA follows: TGTGCCAGCAGTCCTTCCGGGGACTCCTACGAGCAGTACTTC.

The rearrangement joins TRBV25-1 to TRBJ2-3; 8 positions match TRBD1. In germline, CDR1 is MGHDK, CDR2 SYGVNS. V was clipped by 2 bases and J by 2 bases; unmatched bases: 9. The CDR3 has 17 amino acids. CDR3: CASSETLGRGLTDTQYF. The CDR3 DNA reads TGTGCCAGCAGTGAAACCCTCGGCAGGGGGCTCACAGATACGCAGTATTTT.

There are a few counts of this clone. The rearrangement uses TRBV19 and TRBJ2-3, with TRBD1 matching over 7 bases. The CDR3 extends over 16 amino acids. Germline values: CDR1 LNHDA, CDR2 SQIVND (reference sequence). V gave up 1 base and J gave up 3 bases; unmatched junction bases: 7. The CDR3 sequence: CASSIGKGAGTDTQYF. In nucleotides, the CDR3 is TGTGCCAGTAGTATAGGCAAGGGGGCGGGTACAGATACGCAGTATTTT.

V usage is TRBV6-5 and J usage is TRBJ1-1; no firm D call. Germline V gene data show CDR1 as MNHEY and CDR2 as SVGAGI. The CDR3 runs to 14 residues. Trimming removed 2 bases at V and 1 base at J, with 8 bases between. The CDR3 protein is CASSYGHGNTEAFF. The CDR3 region has the DNA TGTGCCAGCAGTTACGGCCATGGGAACACTGAAGCTTTCTTT.

This chain connects TRBV3-1 (or the pseudogene TRBV3-2) to TRBJ1-2; 7 nucleotides line up with TRBD1. Trimming took 1 base from V and 6 from J; bases not matched to a gene: 8. The CDR3 totals 15 residues. Germline V gives CDR1 LGHDT, CDR2 YNNKEL (reference sequence). CDR3 nucleotides: TGTGCCAGCAGCCAAGGGGGGAGACAGGGCAATGGCTACACCTTC. It is translated as CASSQGGRQGNGYTF.

The gene calls are TRBV5-1 and TRBJ2-2, with 11 bases aligning to TRBD1. V lost 1 base, J lost 5 bases, and 4 bases stayed unmatched. Germline assignment: CDR1 SGHRS and CDR2 YFSETQ. This CDR3 region has 16 residues. The CDR3 sequence is CASSLSGQGGTGELFF. CDR3 sequence (DNA): TGCGCCAGCAGCTTGTCGGGACAGGGGGGTACCGGGGAGCTGTTTTTT.

The chain carries TRBV15 and TRBJ1-4; D may be TRBD1 (5 bases). V shed 1 base and J shed 1 base, with 19 bases lying between them. The CDR3 is 19 residues long. Germline V gene sequence: CDR1 LNHNV, CDR2 YYDKDF (reference sequence). The CDR3: CATSRVRLIGGGTNEKLFF. CDR3 nucleotides: TGTGCCACCAGCAGAGTCCGTCTAATCGGGGGGGGAACTAATGAAAAACTGTTTTTT.

The V gene is TRBV21-1, the J gene TRBJ1-2. TRBV21-1 is classified as a pseudogene. This CDR3 has 11 amino acids. CDR3 amino acids: CASSKGSGYTF. DNA for the CDR3: TGTGCCAGCAGCAAAGGGAGCGGCTACACCTTC.

The V call is TRBV19, the J call TRBJ1-1; D is undetermined. CDR1 LNHDA and CDR2 SQIVND come from the germline V gene (reference sequence). V was clipped by 2 bases and J by 5 bases, with 6 bases between them. This CDR3 is 12 amino acids long. The CDR3 spells CASSIFETEAFF. DNA for the CDR3: TGTGCCAGTAGTATATTTGAGACTGAAGCTTTCTTT.

V gene TRBV4-1 combines with J gene TRBJ2-7; D not resolved. V was shortened by 1 base and J by 4 bases, with 11 bases between the two germline ends. This CDR3 contains 14 residues. Looked up from germline, CDR1 is MGHRA and CDR2 is YSYEKL. This CDR3 reads CASSQVDSNYEQYF. As DNA, the CDR3 is TGCGCCAGCAGCCAAGTTGACTCGAATTACGAGCAGTACTTC.

This chain joins TRBV6-2 or TRBV6-3 and TRBJ1-4; a possible D gene is TRBD1 (6 bases). Germline V gives CDR1 MNHEY, CDR2 SVGEGT. CDR3 length: 15 residues. Trimming cost V 4 bases and J 7 bases, with 16 bases left between them. As DNA, the CDR3 is TGTGCCAGCAGTTCCGGACAGAAGTTAACTGAAAAACTGTTTTTT. Amino acid sequence: CASSSGQKLTEKLFF.

The chain combines TRBV4-2 with TRBJ2-1; 12 bases are shared with TRBD2. The CDR3 runs 17 residues. The ends lost 1 base at V and 0 bases at J; junction bases unmatched: 1. The germline gives CDR1 LGHNA, CDR2 YNFKEQ. The CDR3 reads CASSQGTSGDSYNEQFF. The CDR3 DNA follows: TGTGCCAGCAGCCAAGGGACTAGCGGGGACTCCTACAATGAGCAGTTCTTC.

This sequence joins TRBV24-1 and TRBJ2-1; 8 bases align to TRBD1. Germline assignment: CDR1 KGHDR and CDR2 SFDVKD. The CDR3 consists of 15 residues. V gave up 4 bases and J gave up 7 bases; unmatched junction bases: 8. CDR3 DNA: TGTGCCACCAGTGACCCAGTCCAGGGGGCTAATGAGCAGTTCTTC. Encoded protein: CATSDPVQGANEQFF.

The genes are TRBV5-1 and TRBJ2-1; D gene unclear. Germline V lookup: CDR1 SGHRS, CDR2 YFSETQ. Trimming took 0 bases from V and 6 from J, leaving 4 bases between them. This CDR3 spans 12 amino acids. The CDR3 DNA sequence: TGCGCCAGCAGCTTGGCCTCCAATGAGCAGTTCTTC. This encodes CASSLASNEQFF.

This chain uses TRBV11-3 with TRBJ2-7; D may be TRBD2 (7 bases). V was trimmed by 5 bases and J by 3 bases, leaving 17 bases between them. Germline CDR1 is SGHNT and CDR2 is YENEEA. The CDR3 covers 15 residues. CDR3 DNA sequence: TGTGCCAGCAGCCTAGGGGCGGGGGCCTTCTACGAGCAGTACTTC. Protein product: CASSLGAGAFYEQYF.

The rearrangement joins TRBV10-3 to TRBJ1-1, with D uncertain. V lost 4 bases to trimming and J lost 0 bases, with 6 bases between them. The CDR3 is 13 amino acids. The germline V gene encodes CDR1 ENHRY and CDR2 SYGVKD. CDR3 protein: CAISGVMNTEAFF. In DNA form, the CDR3 reads TGTGCCATCAGTGGAGTTATGAACACTGAAGCTTTCTTT.

The CDR3 is CASSSRDRGQDGYTF. The CDR3 DNA reads as TGTGCCAGCAGCTCCCGGGACAGGGGCCAGGATGGCTACACCTTC. The chain carries TRBV9 and TRBJ1-2; 10 bases are shared with TRBD1. Per the germline V gene, CDR1 is SGDLS and CDR2 is YYNGEE. Trimming at V came to 4 bases and at J to 6 bases, leaving 9 bases not matched to a gene. This CDR3 region has 15 residues.

The chain recombines TRBV10-3 with TRBJ2-5; TRBD2 aligns across 9 bases. Germline CDR1 ENHRY, CDR2 SYGVKD. This CDR3 is 16 amino acids long. J was trimmed by 5 bases and V by 3 bases; bases with no gene match: 10. The CDR3 coding sequence is TGTGCCATCAGTGATGGTAGCGGGGGTGGGTGGGAGACCCAGTACTTC. Protein sequence: CAISDGSGGGWETQYF.

This chain uses TRBV25-1 with TRBJ1-1; D is ambiguous. Trimming left V 6 bases short and J 2 bases short, with 4 bases between. Germline CDR1 MGHDK, CDR2 SYGVNS. The CDR3 length is 11 residues. CDR3 bases: TGTGCCAGCAGCACAAACACTGAAGCTTTCTTT. Translation: CASSTNTEAFF.

The gene calls are TRBV18 and TRBJ1-4; tentatively, D is TRBD1 (5 bases). CDR1 and CDR2 (germline): KGHSH, LQKENI. This CDR3 region has 14 residues. Trimming removed 0 bases from V and 6 bases from J, with 8 bases in between. The CDR3 region has the DNA TGTGCCAGCTCACCACCGACAGTCCATGAAAAACTGTTTTTT. Amino acid sequence: CASSPPTVHEKLFF.

This clone turned up a few times. The rearrangement uses TRBV11-2 and TRBJ2-1; tentatively, D is TRBD2 (6 bases). V shed 1 base and J shed 4 bases, with 8 bases lying between them. Germline V CDR1 and CDR2: SGHAT, FQNNGV. This CDR3 is 14 amino acids long. The CDR3 sequence: CASSLGGAYNEQFF. The DNA of the CDR3 is TGTGCCAGCAGCTTAGGCGGGGCTTACAATGAGCAGTTCTTC.

Judged by abundance, this clone is medium-sized. The CDR3 protein is CSASLAGLANTEAFF. The DNA of the CDR3 is TGCAGTGCTAGTCTAGCGGGACTGGCGAACACTGAAGCTTTCTTT. The chain uses TRBV20-1 and TRBJ1-1; D may be TRBD1 (5 bases). CDR3 length: 15 amino acids. V lost 3 bases and J 1 base, leaving 15 bases between the germline ends. Germline CDR1 and CDR2: DFQATT and SNEGSKA (reference sequence).

The CDR3 bases are TGTGCCAGCAGTCGAGCAGGGCAGCCCCAGCATTTT. It encodes CASSRAGQPQHF. V usage is TRBV27 and J usage is TRBJ1-5, with a tentative D call TRBD1 (5 bases). V was pared by 5 bases and J by 7 bases, with 9 bases between. Germline CDR1 and CDR2: MNHEY and SMNVEV (reference sequence). CDR3 length: 12 residues.

The chain carries TRBV3-1 (or the pseudogene TRBV3-2) and TRBJ2-7; tentatively, D is TRBD1 (6 bases). The CDR3 sequence is 16 residues long. The V and J ends lost 0 bases and 4 bases respectively, with 16 bases between them. The germline gives CDR1 LGHDT, CDR2 YNNKEL (reference sequence). CDR3 protein: CASSQETGALSYEQYF. The CDR3 nucleotides read TGTGCCAGCAGCCAAGAGACAGGCGCTCTTTCATACGAGCAGTACTTC.